A selection of T cell receptor beta chains follows, all from one sample in a study of blood T cell repertoires in COVID-19. Method: immunoSEQ multiplex PCR; TCRdb's copy keeps in-frame clones and lacks some. The profile shows tens of thousands of clones, roughly 80% of them singletons. The sequencing input was peripheral blood. The receptors originated from a man in his 70s with COVID-19, enrolled during active disease. The CDR3 runs from the conserved cysteine through the conserved F or W. Each record gives: D gene, clone size, J gene, V gene, CDR3 protein, CDR3 DNA. A D gene is named only where the DNA matches it firmly. Clone size is stated in some rows and not others, as once, few, many or a class when expanded.

>NA|NA|TRBJ2-1|TRBV13
CASSQLRYEQFF
TGTGCCAGCAGCCAACTACGCTATGAGCAGTTCTTC
>NA|NA|TRBJ2-2|TRBV5-1
CASSLRRGDTGELFF
TGCGCCAGCAGCCTGAGGCGAGGAGACACCGGGGAGCTGTTTTTT
>NA|NA|TRBJ1-4|TRBV28
CASSNGQMGEKLFF
TGTGCCAGCAGCAACGGACAGATGGGTGAAAAACTGTTTTTT
>TRBD1|NA|TRBJ1-5|TRBV2
CASSQTGSINQPQHF
TGTGCCAGCAGTCAGACAGGGTCGATCAATCAGCCCCAGCATTTT
>TRBD2|NA|TRBJ2-1|TRBV7-3
CASSSTSAANEQFF
TGTGCCAGCAGCTCGACTAGCGCGGCCAATGAGCAGTTCTTC
>NA|NA|TRBJ2-2|TRBV13
CASSLERFGGELFF
TGTGCCAGCAGCTTAGAGCGGTTCGGCGGGGAGCTGTTTTTT
>NA|NA|TRBJ2-2|TRBV5-1
CASSRQEPSTGELFF
TGCGCCAGCAGCAGACAGGAGCCGAGCACCGGGGAGCTGTTTTTT
>TRBD1|NA|TRBJ2-2|TRBV4-1
CASSLSGTGTSNTGELFF
TGCGCCAGCAGCCTTTCCGGGACAGGGACGTCGAACACCGGGGAGCTGTTTTTT
>NA|few|TRBJ1-1|TRBV5-4
CASSLEGRGNTEAFF
TGTGCCAGCAGCTTGGAAGGAAGGGGGAACACTGAAGCTTTCTTT
>TRBD2|NA|TRBJ2-7|TRBV9
CASSGLAGSYEQYF
TGTGCCAGCAGCGGACTAGCGGGGTCCTACGAGCAGTACTTC
>TRBD1|few|TRBJ1-5|TRBV12-3/TRBV12-4
CASSSDEGGQGTF
TGTGCCAGCAGCAGCGATGAGGGGGGACAGGGGACATTT
>NA|NA|TRBJ2-1|TRBV28
CASSFPSKEQFF
TGTGCCAGCAGTTTCCCCAGTAAGGAGCAGTTCTTC
>TRBD2|few|TRBJ2-7|TRBV5-4
CASSYPAGEQYF
TGTGCCAGCAGCTACCCAGCGGGAGAGCAGTACTTC
>NA|once|TRBJ1-4|TRBV6-5
CASSQTGDEKLFF
TGTGCCAGCAGTCAGACAGGCGACGAAAAACTGTTTTTT
>NA|few|TRBJ2-4|TRBV5-4
CASSFQGIAKNIQYF
TGTGCCAGCAGCTTCCAGGGGATAGCCAAAAACATTCAGTACTTC
>NA|NA|TRBJ2-1|TRBV19
CASSIDIKRTSYNEQFF
TGTGCCAGTAGTATAGATATCAAGCGGACTTCCTACAATGAGCAGTTCTTC
>NA|NA|TRBJ1-1|TRBV27
CASSPELGGKAFF
TGTGCCAGCAGCCCGGAGCTAGGGGGAAAAGCTTTCTTT
>TRBD1|NA|TRBJ1-4|TRBV9
CASSRTGGDEKLFF
TGTGCCAGCAGCAGAACAGGGGGCGATGAAAAACTGTTTTTT
>NA|few|TRBJ2-3|TRBV11-3
CASSLGAPWAGKTDTQYF
TGTGCCAGCAGCTTAGGAGCCCCCTGGGCGGGAAAGACAGATACGCAGTATTTT
>TRBD1|NA|TRBJ2-1|TRBV5-1
CASSLGTGASNEQFF
TGCGCCAGCAGCTTGGGGACAGGGGCATCCAATGAGCAGTTCTTC
>TRBD2|NA|TRBJ2-1|TRBV3-1/TRBV3-2
CASSQLGLAGVKNNEQFF
TGTGCCAGCAGCCAACTAGGACTAGCGGGAGTAAAGAACAATGAGCAGTTCTTC
>NA|NA|TRBJ2-2|TRBV5-1
CASSQDGTGELFF
TGCGCCAGCAGCCAGGATGGTACCGGGGAGCTGTTTTTT
>TRBD2|NA|TRBJ2-7|TRBV3-1/TRBV3-2
CASSHIAGGPYEQYF
TGTGCCAGCAGCCACATAGCGGGAGGGCCCTACGAGCAGTACTTC
>NA|NA|TRBJ1-1|TRBV28
CASIPRNPILEAFF
TGTGCCAGTATACCGCGAAATCCCATACTTGAAGCTTTCTTT
>TRBD1|NA|TRBJ2-7|TRBV19
CASSEQGIEGYEQYF
TGTGCCAGTAGCGAACAGGGGATAGAGGGGTACGAGCAGTACTTC
>NA|NA|TRBJ1-2|TRBV18
CASSSGDYGYTF
TGTGCCAGCTCATCAGGGGACTATGGCTACACCTTC
>NA|NA|TRBJ2-1|TRBV6-5
CASSYGRYNEQFF
TGTGCCAGCAGTTACGGCAGATACAATGAGCAGTTCTTC
>TRBD1|once|TRBJ1-2|TRBV15
CATSRTGGSSINGYTF
TGTGCCACCAGCCGGACAGGGGGCAGTAGTATTAATGGCTACACCTTC
>NA|NA|TRBJ2-4|TRBV19
CASSILQGGSKNIQYF
TGTGCCAGTAGTATATTGCAGGGGGGCTCCAAAAACATTCAGTACTTC
>TRBD2|NA|TRBJ2-3|TRBV14
CASSQGGIAGPTDTQYF
TGTGCCAGCAGCCAAGGAGGGATAGCGGGGCCCACAGATACGCAGTATTTT
>NA|NA|TRBJ1-1|TRBV7-6
CASSLGINTEAFF
TGTGCCAGCAGCCTCGGGATCAACACTGAAGCTTTCTTT
>TRBD2|NA|TRBJ2-3|TRBV5-1
CASSSGLAVTAHTDTQYF
TGCGCCAGCAGCTCGGGACTAGCGGTCACGGCCCACACAGATACGCAGTATTTT
>NA|medium-sized|TRBJ1-1|TRBV2
CASNGRVGTEAFF
TGTGCCAGCAATGGGAGGGTGGGCACTGAAGCTTTCTTT
>NA|NA|TRBJ1-1|TRBV18
CASSPSRLNTEAFF
TGTGCCAGCTCACCGTCGCGTTTGAACACTGAAGCTTTCTTT
>TRBD1|NA|TRBJ2-4|TRBV7-2
CASSLKGARNIQYF
TGTGCCAGCAGCTTGAAGGGGGCGCGTAACATTCAGTACTTC
>TRBD1|NA|TRBJ1-1|TRBV9
CASSGGQGVKMNTEAFF
TGTGCCAGCAGCGGGGGACAGGGGGTCAAAATGAACACTGAAGCTTTCTTT
>TRBD1|NA|TRBJ1-2|TRBV6-5
CASSSTGQGSGYTF
TGTGCCAGCAGTTCCACGGGACAGGGCTCCGGCTACACCTTC
>NA|NA|TRBJ1-1|TRBV27
CASSLSRDYEAFF
TGTGCCAGCAGTTTATCCAGGGATTATGAAGCTTTCTTT
>NA|NA|TRBJ1-2|TRBV30
CAWNQGGYGYTF
TGTGCCTGGAATCAGGGTGGTTATGGCTACACCTTC
>TRBD2|NA|TRBJ2-5|TRBV28
CASRTGLLETQYF
TGTGCCAGCAGAACGGGACTATTAGAGACCCAGTACTTC
>TRBD1|medium-sized|TRBJ1-5|TRBV3-1/TRBV3-2
CASSPWTGSNQPQHF
TGTGCCAGCAGCCCCTGGACAGGGAGCAATCAGCCCCAGCATTTT
>NA|NA|TRBJ1-5|TRBV27
CASKVGGTSNQPQHF
TGTGCCAGCAAGGTCGGCGGAACTAGCAATCAGCCCCAGCATTTT
>NA|NA|TRBJ2-7|TRBV6-5
CASISNEQYF
TGTGCCAGCATTAGCAACGAGCAGTACTTC
>TRBD1|NA|TRBJ1-4|TRBV27
CASSFGDRGREKLFF
TGTGCCAGCAGTTTTGGGGACAGGGGTCGTGAAAAACTGTTTTTT
>NA|NA|TRBJ2-3|TRBV12-5
CASGLDLNTQYF
TGTGCTAGTGGTTTGGACTTGAATACGCAGTATTTT
>TRBD2|NA|TRBJ2-4|TRBV2
CASSDAGLAGNF
TGTGCCAGCAGTGACGCCGGACTAGCGGGGAACTTC
>NA|NA|TRBJ2-3|TRBV7-2
CASSRGLHSTDTQYF
TGTGCCAGCAGCAGGGGTTTACATAGCACAGATACGCAGTATTTT
>TRBD2|NA|TRBJ2-7|TRBV28
CASSPGTSGPYEQYF
TGTGCCAGCAGCCCCGGGACTAGCGGCCCCTACGAGCAGTACTTC
>NA|NA|TRBJ1-3|TRBV7-3
CASSPRGSGNTIYF
TGTGCCAGCAGCCCCAGGGGCTCTGGAAACACCATATATTTT
>NA|NA|TRBJ1-5|TRBV19
CASTRGQKNQPQHF
TGTGCCAGTACCAGAGGACAGAAAAATCAGCCCCAGCATTTT
>NA|NA|TRBJ2-7|TRBV13
CASSLREDRPYEQYF
TGTGCCAGCAGCTTACGAGAGGACAGACCCTACGAGCAGTACTTC
>NA|NA|TRBJ1-4|TRBV2
CASSGQVNEKLFF
TGTGCCAGCAGTGGACAGGTTAATGAAAAACTGTTTTTT
>TRBD1|NA|TRBJ1-2|TRBV19
CASSSSDRVVGYTF
TGTGCCAGTAGTTCCTCGGACAGGGTTGTCGGCTACACCTTC